These T cell receptor beta chains were read from a single sample in a study of OX40 agonist ivuxolimab in advanced cancers. Assay: immunoSEQ multiplex PCR; the TCRdb copy retains only in-frame clones and omits some. The sample records tens of thousands of clones, approximately 94% being singletons. Sequencing used CD4+ or CD8+ T cells sorted from blood, obtained in a trial of the OX40 agonist ivuxolimab. The receptors shown here come from an adult with an advanced solid tumor such as melanoma, head and neck, liver or kidney cancer. The CDR3 runs from the conserved cysteine through the conserved F or W. A D gene is named only where the DNA matches it firmly. Expanded clones get a size class; other rows say once, few or many, or leave the size out.

D gene	clone size	V gene	J gene	CDR3 protein	CDR3 DNA
-	-	TRBV7-9	TRBJ2-1	CASSLGGRGQFF	TGTGCCAGCAGCTTAGGTGGGCGGGGGCAGTTCTTC
-	-	TRBV5-4	TRBJ2-7	CASTPGPGRTDYEQYF	TGTGCCAGCACCCCGGGGCCGGGACGGACTGATTACGAGCAGTACTTC
-	-	TRBV28	TRBJ2-2	CASSSSDLYRYTGELFF	TGTGCCAGCAGTTCCTCGGACCTTTACCGGTACACCGGGGAGCTGTTTTTT
-	once	TRBV21-1	TRBJ2-1	CASSKGSRGEQFF	TGTGCCAGCAGCAAAGGATCTAGGGGTGAGCAGTTCTTC
-	-	TRBV19	TRBJ2-1	CASSMGGSSYNEQFF	TGTGCCAGTAGTATGGGTGGGAGCTCCTACAATGAGCAGTTCTTC
TRBD1	-	TRBV19	TRBJ2-1	CASSIDRGLREQFF	TGTGCCAGTAGTATTGACAGGGGGCTTCGCGAGCAGTTCTTC
-	-	TRBV4-1	TRBJ1-4	CASSQESSFYEKLFF	TGCGCCAGCAGCCAAGAGTCCAGCTTTTATGAAAAACTGTTTTTT
-	-	TRBV6-4	TRBJ1-1	CASSSRGNTEAFF	TGTGCCAGCAGCTCGAGGGGGAATACTGAAGCTTTCTTT
TRBD1	-	TRBV11-2	TRBJ2-5	CASSFAGGLSETQYF	TGTGCCAGCAGCTTTGCAGGGGGTCTCTCAGAGACCCAGTACTTC
TRBD2	-	TRBV7-9	TRBJ2-5	CASSGWTSGETQYF	TGTGCCAGCAGCGGGTGGACTAGCGGCGAGACCCAGTACTTC
TRBD1	once	TRBV7-9	TRBJ1-1	CASSWEGASDTEAFF	TGTGCCAGCAGCTGGGAGGGGGCGTCGGACACTGAAGCTTTCTTT
TRBD2	-	TRBV28	TRBJ2-7	CASSAGVLTYEQYF	TGTGCCAGCAGTGCGGGAGTTCTGACCTACGAGCAGTACTTC
-	-	TRBV5-1	TRBJ2-2	CASSLAQTYTGELFF	TGCGCCAGCAGCTTGGCCCAAACATACACCGGGGAGCTGTTTTTT
-	-	TRBV2	TRBJ1-2	CASRGLGNYGYTF	TGTGCCAGCAGGGGGCTCGGTAACTATGGCTACACCTTC
-	-	TRBV27	TRBJ1-1	CASRIQFMNTEAFF	TGTGCCAGCAGAATACAGTTCATGAACACTGAAGCTTTCTTT
-	-	TRBV9	TRBJ2-6	CASSVEISGANVLTF	TGTGCCAGCAGCGTAGAAATCTCTGGGGCCAACGTCCTGACTTTC
-	-	TRBV5-1	TRBJ1-2	CASSSTASGRLYGYTF	TGCGCCAGCAGCTCCACTGCTTCGGGGCGGCTCTATGGCTACACCTTC
-	-	TRBV28	TRBJ1-2	CASRPPWGIYGYTF	TGTGCCAGCAGGCCACCGTGGGGGATCTATGGCTACACCTTC
TRBD1	-	TRBV4-3	TRBJ1-2	CASSHVQGYGIGGYTF	TGCGCCAGCAGCCATGTACAGGGGTATGGAATCGGGGGCTACACCTTC
TRBD1	-	TRBV5-4	TRBJ2-5	CASSLWGGQGRQETQYF	TGTGCCAGCAGCTTGTGGGGTGGACAGGGGCGACAAGAGACCCAGTACTTC
TRBD2	-	TRBV28	TRBJ2-7	CASTTLGTSGSREQYF	TGTGCCAGCACTACTCTCGGGACTAGCGGGAGCAGAGAGCAGTACTTC
TRBD1	-	TRBV6-4	TRBJ2-1	CASSDWGQGNEQFF	TGTGCCAGCAGTGACTGGGGACAGGGCAACGAGCAGTTCTTC
-	few	TRBV6-6	TRBJ2-7	CASSHDREEEQYF	TGTGCCAGCAGCCACGACAGGGAGGAAGAGCAGTACTTC
TRBD2	-	TRBV2	TRBJ2-7	CASNEVGTSGYEQYF	TGTGCCAGCAATGAAGTGGGGACTAGCGGATACGAGCAGTACTTC
-	-	TRBV5-6	TRBJ2-4	CASSSVILAKNIQYF	TGTGCCAGCAGCTCGGTCATACTAGCCAAAAACATTCAGTACTTC
-	-	TRBV6-6	TRBJ1-1	CASSWDISEAFF	TGTGCCAGCAGTTGGGACATTAGTGAAGCTTTCTTT
-	-	TRBV15	TRBJ2-2	CATRVDLGPGELFF	TGTGCCACCAGGGTGGACTTGGGGCCCGGGGAGCTGTTTTTT
TRBD2	once	TRBV7-8	TRBJ2-7	CASSLPRASGSYEQYF	TGTGCCAGCAGCTTACCCCGGGCTAGCGGCTCCTACGAGCAGTACTTC
-	-	TRBV10-1	TRBJ1-3	CASSACPGYSGNTIYF	TGCGCCAGCAGCGCTTGCCCAGGGTACTCTGGAAACACCATATATTTT